This T cell receptor beta chain is drawn from a study of shared clonotypes between healthy human individuals. Overall study findings and caveats: Naive CD4 clonotypes overlapped across a handful of donors at approximately 5%. Estimated clonotype richness was generally higher in naive than memory subsets. Some clonotypes were shared by all four sorted-subset donors, while others were not shared. The non-shared ones had lower generation probabilities than the shared ones.

The CDR3 contains 13 residues. V was pared by 6 bases and J by 4 bases, with 12 bases between. In germline, CDR1 is WNHNN, CDR2 SYGVQD (reference sequence). The repertoire was sequenced with immunoSEQ multiplex PCR; TCRdb's copy has only in-frame clones and lacks some. The table includes some 2,500,000 clones, approximately 93% detected once. Donors had no recently reported acute infections or vaccinations and were HIV-negative. Note on this clone: Its specificity is unknown.

The source of this sequence is a man younger than 30 in good health. Some clones in this sample may be carry-over from other donors' samples. This sequence joins TRBV10-1 and TRBJ1-2; possibly TRBD1 for D (5 bases). The sequenced material came from naive CD4+ T cells from PBMCs. Indicated subset: CD45RA+ positively selected. The CDR3 spells CASSPQEGYGYTF. The CDR3 nucleotides are TGCGCCAGCAGCCCACAGGAAGGCTATGGCTACACCTTC.